This T cell receptor (beta chain) was identified in a study of T-cell memory formation after mild COVID-19 (dated by TCRdb to the early 2020s). A note on the overall study: TCR sequence clusters from the two donors were largely donor specific. T-cell clones expanding and contracting after mild COVID-19 in a couple of donors were tracked by longitudinal TCRalpha and TCRbeta repertoire sequencing. Two young, previously healthy adult volunteers, one female and one male, were included in the cohort.

This clonotype was observed a few times. Its antigen is currently not known. Per-base qualities were not stored, and no clone one base away is much larger. General study outcomes and caveats: Only a couple of mild cases were covered in the study, and larger cohorts including severe cases with pre-infection samples were considered necessary. Contracting CD4+ clones were found mainly in CM and EM memory subsets, while CD8+ clones were enriched in EMRA. SARS-CoV-2 specificity of the second-wave clones peaking on day 37 was not confirmed. Some responding clones were detected in pre-infection memory, which suggested that pre-existing cross-reactive memory T cells had joined the SARS-CoV-2 response. Balanced CD4/CD8 phenotypes were observed for clones contracting from day 15 to 85, whereas a bias towards CD4+ was observed for a second wave of clones expanding from day 15 to 37.

PBMCs were isolated by Ficoll-Paque density gradient centrifugation. Germline trimming: 4 bases from V, 1 base from J; junction bases outside gene matches: 6. The CDR3, cysteine through phenylalanine, is 15 amino acids long. Here the CDR3 DNA is all that survives: 45 bases in frame from base 1. From the germline V gene, CDR1 is SGHDT and CDR2 is YYEEEE. This sample was sequenced with an Illumina NovaSeq 6000. Using 5'RACE with constant-segment primers, TCRalpha and TCRbeta cDNA libraries were constructed, with sample barcodes and unique molecular identifiers added in the process. RNA was extracted from every sample with Trizol reagent. Library amplification was performed in two PCR steps, and a second sample barcode and Illumina TruSeq adapters were introduced in the second step. Libraries were sequenced on an Illumina NovaSeq with 2 x 150 bp paired-end reads. As for how the authors treated the data: The reads were demultiplexed and collapsed into UMI-guided consensus sequences using migec v1.2.7. Using mixcr v2.1.11, UMI consensuses were aligned to TRA and TRB V and J templates and then assembled into clonotypes. A clonotype was counted as expanded or contracted only if both edgeR and NoisET called the change significant, with noise models trained on biological replicates. For edgeR calls, a false discovery rate-adjusted p below 0.01 and a log2 fold-change threshold of 1 were applied. As an exploratory analysis of dynamics, max-normalized trajectories of the 1000 most abundant clonotypes were examined by PCA with hierarchical clustering. Separately sequenced CD4+ and CD8+ repertoires were used to assign a CD4 or CD8 phenotype to each responding clone. Clones were called with MiXCR by TCRdb after fastp trimmed the public reads at Q25, and only in-frame beta chains were retained. Merged by CDR3 protein, the rows form single entries marked with the most common genes and DNA. TCRdb's processing, not the study's, gives the V and J calls here. Here the sample has about 340,000 distinct CDR3 sequences; over 13% occur a single time. The ten top clones hold 22% of the sample.

Specimen: PBMCs or a T cell subset sorted from them (not recorded which). The source is a man aged 18 to 35 who had mild COVID-19 (a few samples of this study predate the infection). The sample titles of this study are shuffled in the database, so cell type and time point are left out; the donor was told from shared clones. The chain joins TRBV5-6 to TRBJ1-1; the junction holds 8 bases that match TRBD1. The DNA is TGTGCCAGCAGCCTATTGGGACAGGCGAACACTGAAGCTTTCTTT. The resulting protein is CASSLLGQANTEAFF.